There are many counts of the clone carrying this T cell receptor beta chain. The antigen is undetermined. Time point defined: sample taken at primary tumor resection. Tumor, nontumor lung or frozen PBMC supplied whole RNA, sequenced without sorting. The data originate from a study of spatial heterogeneity in lung cancer. Study outcomes and limitations: Detection of ubiquitous tumor TCRs in blood was higher at resection than follow-up.

The CDR3 has 17 amino acids. Looked up from germline, CDR1 is LGHDT and CDR2 is YNNKEL (reference sequence). J lost 5 bases, V lost 3 bases, and 13 bases had no gene match. The library protocol tagged each TCR cDNA with a unique molecular identifier. One entry per CDR3 protein results from TCRdb running MiXCR on the 5' RACE reads. The data show under 15,000 distinct CDR3 sequences, roughly an eighth seen once. The sequence was obtained from a female donor with early-stage non-small cell lung cancer. The chain joins TRBV3-1 to TRBJ2-5, with TRBD2 matching over 9 bases. The sequences come from PBMCs, collected at surgery. CDR3 in amino acids: CASSQGVVAGADETQYF. In DNA, the CDR3 is TGTGCCAGCAGCCAGGGGGTAGTAGCGGGAGCTGATGAGACCCAGTACTTC.